What follows is one T cell receptor beta chain and its context. What it binds is not known. The sample belongs to a study of neoadjuvant anti-PD-1 for oral cavity cancer. Across the whole study: Patients without progression got a fourth dose around day 43. Whole-study results and caveats: With three patients per group, TCR findings need larger cohorts. Larger post-treatment preexisting tumor clones tracked with greater tumor shrinkage.

Indicated time point: after neoadjuvant nivolumab, at surgical resection. Patients were newly diagnosed with stage II-IVA oral cavity squamous cell carcinoma without prior systemic or radiation treatment. The repertoire was sequenced with immunoSEQ multiplex PCR; TCRdb's copy has only in-frame clones and lacks some. The top ten hold 7.2% of the sample, which has 5,500 to 7,500 clones, 58% seen once. CDR1 LGHNA and CDR2 YNFKEQ come from the germline V gene. V was shortened by 0 bases and J by 5 bases, with 7 bases between the two germline ends. This CDR3 region has 13 residues. The chain uses TRBV4-2 and TRBJ1-2; D is possibly TRBD1 (6 bases). The starting material was tumor tissue, obtained after nivolumab (anti-PD-1) treatment. The source of this sequence is a person aged 40 to 85 with oral cavity squamous cell carcinoma. This CDR3 is CASSQEGGYGYTF. The CDR3 region has the DNA TGTGCCAGCAGCCAAGAAGGGGGATATGGCTACACCTTC.